This T cell receptor beta chain stems from a study of OX40 agonist ivuxolimab in advanced cancers. Libraries were prepared by immunoSEQ multiplex PCR; TCRdb keeps only in-frame clonotypes and omits some of them. This sample has around 74,000 clones, with roughly 85% found just once. Study results and limitations: With doses of 0.1 to 3.0 mg/kg, CD4+ and CD8+ blood T cells had undergone clonal expansion by week 6.

Unmatched junction bases numbered 11, after V lost 6 bases and J lost 5 bases. Germline-derived CDR1 and CDR2 are MNHEY and SMNVEV (reference sequence). The CDR3 contains 16 residues. In the case of this clone: Its specificity is unknown.

Excluded were patients having autoimmune disease history or systemic immunosuppression. Sequenced material: CD4+ or CD8+ T cells sorted from blood, taken in a trial of the OX40 agonist ivuxolimab. The chain is built from TRBV27 and TRBJ2-7; 12 bases match TRBD2. The TCR originated in an adult with an advanced solid tumor such as melanoma, head and neck, liver or kidney cancer. The CDR3 coding sequence is TGTGCCAGCAGGAGACTAGCGGGGGCCCTCGGGGACGAGCAGTACTTC. As protein: CASRRLAGALGDEQYF.